This TCR beta chain was identified during a study of cytomegalovirus exposure and HLA in healthy donors. Study-level background: Among the approximately 400 genotyped donors, approximately 81% were placed in the Caucasian-associated ancestry cluster.

Worth noting for this clone: Its specificity is not known.

The germline CDR1 and CDR2 sequences are LGHNT and FRNRAP. The CDR3 extends over 13 amino acids. V gave up 7 bases and J gave up 6 bases, with 15 bases separating them. General study results and limits: Later analysis revealed greater clonal expansion in HLA-associated TCR beta chains than in equally common others. Earlier analysis found most TCR beta V segments productive about 87% or about 30% of the time.

A multiplex PCR was run with 60 Vbeta primers and 13 Jbeta primers. TCRdb keeps only in-frame clones here, not all; method: immunoSEQ multiplex PCR. The sample has 90,000 to 100,000 clones, approximately 80% seen once. The source of this sequence is a man aged 50 to 59 in good health and CMV-seronegative. The chain combines TRBV12-5 with TRBJ1-1, with D perhaps TRBD1 (6 bases). Specimen: PBMCs. CDR3 protein: CASAITGSPEAFF. The CDR3 bases are TGTGCTAGTGCTATCACAGGGTCCCCTGAAGCTTTCTTT.